These 13 T cell receptor beta chains were all obtained from the same sample, sequenced in a study of shared clonotypes between healthy human individuals. Sequencing used immunoSEQ multiplex PCR; TCRdb keeps in-frame clones, though not all of them. The table lists some 1.4 million clones, roughly 95% of them singletons, with roughly 1.2% in the top ten. The sequencing sample was made of naive CD4+ T cells sorted from blood. Subset: CD45RA+ positively selected. Receptor source: a man aged 25-45 years in good health.

Concerning this clone itself: The same CDR3 also results from other DNA sequences found in this sample. The chain couples TRBV9 to TRBJ2-3, with D hard to call. CDR1 and CDR2 from the germline V gene are SGDLS and YYNGEE. The CDR3 sequence is 14 residues long. Deletions cut 4 bases from V and 2 bases from J, with 11 bases between. In nucleotides, the CDR3 is TGTGCCAGCAGCCCCAGAGACCACACAGATACGCAGTATTTT. Translation gives CASSPRDHTDTQYF. Full variable domain (rest looked up from reference TRBV9 and TRBJ2-3): DSGVTQTPKHLITATGQRVTLRCSPRSGDLSVYWYQQSLDQGLQFLIQYYNGEERAKGNILERFSAQQFPDLHSELNLSSLELGDSALYFCASSPRDHTDTQYFGPGTRLTVL.

V is TRBV10-1 and J is TRBJ2-3, with D uncertain. Germline V CDR1 and CDR2: WNHNN, SYGVQD (reference sequence). The CDR3 totals 14 residues. The ends were cut back, 2 bases at V and 0 bases at J, with 6 bases in the middle. In DNA form, the CDR3 reads TGCGCCAGCAGTGAGGGGTACAGCACAGATACGCAGTATTTT. Protein sequence: CASSEGYSTDTQYF.

This chain links TRBV11-2 with TRBJ2-5; 8 bases line up with TRBD1. The ends lost 5 bases at V and 4 bases at J; junction bases unmatched: 9. CDR3 length equals 15 residues. Germline V gives CDR1 SGHAT, CDR2 FQNNGV. This CDR3 reads CASSQTGASGETQYF. CDR3 coding DNA: TGTGCCAGCAGCCAGACAGGGGCGTCGGGAGAGACCCAGTACTTC.

This clone was observed a single time. The chain uses TRBV7-2 and TRBJ2-7; possibly TRBD1 for D (5 bases). The CDR3 contains 13 residues. With 6 bases removed from V and 1 base from J, the gap between germline ends came to 10 bases. The germline V gene encodes CDR1 SGHTA and CDR2 FQGNSA. For the CDR3, the DNA is TGTGCCAGCAGAGGGGTGGGGTCCTACGAGCAGTACTTC. It specifies CASRGVGSYEQYF. Combining the CDR3 with reference TRBV7-2 and TRBJ2-7 gives the whole variable domain GAGVSQSPSNKVTEKGKDVELRCDPISGHTALYWYRQSLGQGLEFLIYFQGNSAPDKSGLPSDRFSAERTGGSVSTLTIQRTQQEDSAVYLCASRGVGSYEQYFGPGTRLTVT.

This clone was recorded only once. The chain is built from TRBV21-1 and TRBJ2-3; whether TRBD2, the table's D call, matches the DNA was not checked. TRBV21-1 is a pseudogene segment. This CDR3 comprises 15 residues. The CDR3 protein is CASSTGRESTDTQYF. The CDR3 DNA is TGTGCCAGCAGCACTGGTCGGGAGAGCACAGATACGCAGTATTTT.

DNA for the CDR3: TGTGCCAGCTCACCGAAGACAGGGCCGAACTCTGGAAACACCATATATTTT. Protein sequence: CASSPKTGPNSGNTIYF. The chain joins TRBV18 to TRBJ1-3; 7 nucleotides line up with TRBD1. In germline, CDR1 is KGHSH, CDR2 LQKENI. Trimming at V came to 3 bases and at J to 0 bases, leaving 8 bases not matched to a gene. The CDR3 is 17 residues long.

A remark on this clone: Other DNA sequences in the sample encode the same CDR3. This sequence joins TRBV7-6 and TRBJ2-1; possibly TRBD1 for D (5 bases). Germline V lookup: CDR1 SGHVS, CDR2 FNYEAQ. The CDR3 loop spans 15 amino acids. V was clipped by 0 bases and J by 1 base, with 7 bases between them. This CDR3 reads CASSLAGVSYNEQFF. The CDR3 DNA follows: TGTGCCAGCAGCTTAGCAGGGGTTTCCTACAATGAGCAGTTCTTC.

The V and J genes are TRBV9 and TRBJ1-4; 9 bases are shared with TRBD1. Germline V gene lookup returns CDR1 SGDLS and CDR2 YYNGEE. The CDR3 covers 16 residues. Losses at the gene ends were 3 bases for V and 0 bases for J; bases not matched to a gene: 3. For the CDR3, the DNA is TGTGCCAGCAGCGCCCGACAGGGGGCAACTAATGAAAAACTGTTTTTT. Encoded protein: CASSARQGATNEKLFF.

V usage is TRBV28 and J usage is TRBJ2-7; possible D gene TRBD1, 5 bases. The germline V gene has CDR1 MDHEN and CDR2 SYDVKM. V was trimmed by 3 bases and J by 2 bases, leaving 11 bases between them. The CDR3 spans 14 residues. CDR3 amino acids: CASSLAGKTYEQYF. The CDR3 DNA is TGTGCCAGCAGTTTGGCAGGGAAAACCTACGAGCAGTACTTC.

This clone occurred once. The genes are TRBV5-6 and TRBJ1-2, with D hard to call. The V gene's germline CDR1 is SGHDT and CDR2 YYEEEE. This CDR3 is 14 amino acids long. The germline V and J ends were trimmed by 4 bases and 5 bases, with 15 bases remaining between them. Here the CDR3 reads CASSTRQVLYGYTF. DNA for the CDR3: TGTGCCAGCAGCACTCGGCAGGTCCTTTATGGCTACACCTTC. The variable domain in full, completed from reference TRBV5-6 and TRBJ1-2, reads DAGVTQSPTHLIKTRGQQVTLRCSPKSGHDTVSWYQQALGQGPQFIFQYYEEEERQRGNFPDRFSGHQFPNYSSELNVNALLLGDSALYLCASSTRQVLYGYTFGSGTRLTVV.

The chain couples TRBV5-1 to TRBJ2-2; D is unclear. The CDR3 sequence is 14 residues long. V lost 2 bases to trimming and J lost 0 bases, with 5 bases between them. The germline V gene encodes CDR1 SGHRS and CDR2 YFSETQ. CDR3 amino acids: CASSLQSNTGELFF. CDR3 in DNA: TGCGCCAGCAGCTTACAATCGAACACCGGGGAGCTGTTTTTT.

This clone has only one observation. CDR3: CASSVFGRTGQGWGYTF. Here the CDR3 DNA reads TGTGCCAGCAGCGTTTTTGGACGGACCGGACAGGGATGGGGCTACACCTTC. The rearrangement links TRBV9 to TRBJ1-2, with 8 bases that match TRBD1. This CDR3 is built from 17 residues. Trimming at V came to 2 bases and at J to 8 bases, leaving 17 bases not matched to a gene. Germline-derived CDR1 and CDR2 are SGDLS and YYNGEE. Variable domain in full (rest from reference TRBV9 and TRBJ1-2): DSGVTQTPKHLITATGQRVTLRCSPRSGDLSVYWYQQSLDQGLQFLIQYYNGEERAKGNILERFSAQQFPDLHSELNLSSLELGDSALYFCASSVFGRTGQGWGYTFGSGTRLTVV.

This rearrangement joins TRBV30 to TRBJ1-4, with a possible D match to TRBD1 (5 bases). V was pared by 3 bases and J by 8 bases, with 13 bases between. The germline CDR1 and CDR2 sequences are GTSNPN and SVGIG (reference sequence). The CDR3 loop spans 13 amino acids. CDR3 sequence reads: CAWSAGHSEKLFF. The CDR3 nucleotides read TGTGCCTGGAGCGCGGGGCACAGCGAAAAACTGTTTTTT.